These 28 T cell receptor beta chains share one sample of origin, sequenced in a study of beta chain features in type 1 diabetes. The investigators reverse transcribed all of the isolated RNA, so they sequenced expressed TCRB transcripts. TCRdb keeps only in-frame clones here, not all; method: immunoSEQ multiplex PCR. Of under 90,000 clones in the sample, about a third were seen once. The material sequenced was stem cell memory CD4+ T cells from blood. These receptors were taken from a woman in her late teens or twenties in good health.

Only a few counts were recorded for this clone. This sequence joins TRBV29-1 and TRBJ1-5; no firm D call. CDR3 length equals 13 residues. Germline CDR1 and CDR2: SQVTM and ANQGSEA. The V end lost 6 bases, the J end lost 0 bases, and 9 bases lay between the germline ends. The CDR3 loop is CSVARDSNQPQHF. The CDR3 coding sequence is TGCAGCGTAGCCCGTGATAGCAATCAGCCCCAGCATTTT.

The chain has TRBV4-1 and TRBJ2-2; 10 bases map to TRBD1. This CDR3 region has 19 residues. V was clipped by 2 bases and J by 4 bases; unmatched bases: 13. Germline V CDR1 and CDR2: MGHRA, YSYEKL. CDR3 protein: CASSQKGTGEGIGTGELFF. Written as DNA, the CDR3 is TGCGCCAGCAGCCAAAAGGGGACAGGGGAGGGTATAGGCACCGGGGAGCTGTTTTTT.

J is TRBJ1-1 and V is TRBV7-3, with D unresolved. The V gene's germline CDR1 is SGHTA and CDR2 FQGTGA. The V and J ends lost 6 bases and 8 bases respectively, with 19 bases between them. This CDR3 region has 14 residues. The DNA of the CDR3 is TGTGCCAGCAGGGTTTCTAACAGTGCGTCCGAAGCTTTCTTT. It specifies CASRVSNSASEAFF.

The gene calls are TRBV2 and TRBJ2-3, with 9 bases fitting TRBD2. This CDR3 has 16 amino acids. V gave up 6 bases and J gave up 3 bases; unmatched junction bases: 10. From germline, CDR1 is SNHLY and CDR2 FYNNEI. CDR3 region: CASSAGSGGITDTQYF. Here the CDR3 DNA reads TGTGCCAGCAGCGCGGGGAGCGGGGGGATTACAGATACGCAGTATTTT.

The chain is built from TRBV5-4 and TRBJ2-5, with D possibly matching TRBD1 (6 bases). The V end lost 5 bases, the J end lost 0 bases, and 14 bases lay between the germline ends. The CDR3 sequence is 15 residues long. Germline V gene lookup returns CDR1 SGHNT and CDR2 YYREEE (reference sequence). Here the CDR3 reads CASRGDTGYQETQYF. The CDR3 DNA sequence: TGTGCCAGCAGGGGGGACACAGGGTACCAAGAGACCCAGTACTTC.

This rearrangement joins TRBV7-2 to TRBJ2-5; D gene uncertain. Trimming shortened V by 2 bases and J by 7 bases, and 11 bases separated the two germline ends. Germline CDR1 and CDR2: SGHTA and FQGNSA. The CDR3 length is 13 residues. The CDR3 region is CASSLLVLRTQYF. The CDR3 DNA reads TGTGCCAGCAGCTTATTAGTGCTGAGGACCCAGTACTTC.

In this sample, this clone turned up a few times. The CDR3 loop reads CASSTDRDTTDTQYF. The CDR3 nucleotides read TGTGCCAGCAGCACGGACAGGGACACCACAGATACGCAGTATTTT. The J gene is TRBJ2-3, the V gene TRBV7-9, with 8 bases identical to TRBD1. The length of the CDR3 is 15 residues. Trimming at V came to 5 bases and at J to 2 bases, leaving 6 bases not matched to a gene. Per germline, CDR1 SEHNR and CDR2 FQNEAQ (reference sequence).

This clone has only a few counts. The chain combines TRBV6-5 with TRBJ1-5; tentative D call: TRBD1 (5 bases). V was trimmed by 8 bases and J by 6 bases, leaving 17 bases between them. The CDR3 has 14 amino acids. CDR1 and CDR2 from the germline V gene are MNHEY and SVGAGI. CDR3 DNA sequence: TGTGCCAGCCACCGGGGGGGTTCGGGTCAGCCCCAGCATTTT. It translates to CASHRGGSGQPQHF.

This chain connects TRBV18 to TRBJ2-3; no firm D call. CDR3 length: 14 residues. The V gene lost 0 bases and the J gene lost 3 bases, with 7 bases spanning the gap. Germline values: CDR1 KGHSH, CDR2 LQKENI. In DNA, the CDR3 is TGTGCCAGCTCACCACCGTCTGAGACAGATACGCAGTATTTT. As protein: CASSPPSETDTQYF. Based on the CDR3 plus reference TRBV18 and TRBJ2-3, the full variable domain is NAGVMQNPRHLVRRRGQEARLRCSPMKGHSHVYWYRQLPEEGLKFMVYLQKENIIDESGMPKERFSAEFPKEGPSILRIQQVVRGDSAAYFCASSPPSETDTQYFGPGTRLTVL.

V gene TRBV9 combines with J gene TRBJ2-1; 8 positions agree with TRBD2. The CDR3 is 15 amino acids. V trimming: 0 bases; J trimming: 7 bases; junction bases outside the gene matches: 6. Germline V gene sequence: CDR1 SGDLS, CDR2 YYNGEE. The CDR3 DNA sequence: TGTGCCAGCAGCGTAGCTACGGGAGGGATGAATGAGCAGTTCTTC. It codes for CASSVATGGMNEQFF.

This chain links TRBV7-3 with TRBJ1-1, with TRBD1 as a possible D gene (6 bases). CDR3 length: 13 amino acids. Germline CDR1 reads SGHTA; CDR2 reads FQGTGA. V was clipped by 4 bases and J by 3 bases, with 9 bases between them. CDR3 DNA sequence: TGTGCCAGCAGCTCACAGGGCGACACTGAAGCTTTCTTT. It codes for CASSSQGDTEAFF.

V usage is TRBV11-1 and J usage is TRBJ2-2; D is uncertain. V lost 1 base and J lost 3, with 9 bases in between. CDR3 length: 15 amino acids. The germline V gene encodes CDR1 SGHAT and CDR2 FQDESV (reference sequence). DNA for the CDR3: TGTGCCAGCAGCTTAGGCAGTGATTACACCGGGGAGCTGTTTTTT. Translation gives CASSLGSDYTGELFF.

This clone occurred a few times. The rearrangement links TRBV29-1 to TRBJ2-3; a weak D match, TRBD2 (6 bases). Germline V gene lookup returns CDR1 SQVTM and CDR2 ANQGSEA. The ends were cut back, 4 bases at V and 4 bases at J, with 9 bases in the middle. The CDR3 runs to 12 residues. The CDR3 here is CSVAPGADTQYF. CDR3 DNA sequence: TGCAGCGTTGCTCCGGGGGCAGATACGCAGTATTTT.

The chain has TRBV7-2 and TRBJ2-3, with 9 bases fitting TRBD1. The CDR3 spans 16 residues. J gave up 2 bases and V 5 bases, and 8 bases lay outside the gene matches. Germline-derived CDR1 and CDR2 are SGHTA and FQGNSA. The CDR3 DNA follows: TGTGCCAGCAGCAAGACCGGGACAGGGTACACAGATACGCAGTATTTT. Translated: CASSKTGTGYTDTQYF. Full variable domain (missing parts from reference TRBV7-2 and TRBJ2-3): GAGVSQSPSNKVTEKGKDVELRCDPISGHTALYWYRQSLGQGLEFLIYFQGNSAPDKSGLPSDRFSAERTGGSVSTLTIQRTQQEDSAVYLCASSKTGTGYTDTQYFGPGTRLTVL.

The chain has TRBV5-4 and TRBJ2-1, with no clear D. Germline V gives CDR1 SGHNT, CDR2 YYREEE (reference sequence). The V and J ends lost 4 bases and 2 bases respectively, with 13 bases between them. The CDR3 is 15 residues long. The CDR3 sequence is CASSRGALPYNEQFF. CDR3 bases: TGTGCCAGCAGCAGAGGAGCACTGCCCTACAATGAGCAGTTCTTC.

This clone appeared a few times. The V gene is TRBV27, the J gene TRBJ2-3; tentative D call: TRBD2 (5 bases). CDR1 is MNHEY, CDR2 SMNVEV, per germline (reference sequence). The CDR3 runs to 11 residues. V dropped 5 bases and J dropped 8 bases, with 8 bases sitting between them. The DNA for the CDR3 is TGTGCCAGCAGTCCCGGGATTACGCAGTATTTT. It translates to CASSPGITQYF.

CDR3 DNA: TGTGCCAGCAGTCTTGGACAGGCATTTAATTCACCCCTCCACTTT. It encodes CASSLGQAFNSPLHF. This chain joins TRBV14 and TRBJ1-6; 7 bases agree with TRBD1. Germline-derived CDR1 and CDR2 are SGHDN and FVKESK. Trimming cost V 6 bases and J 6 bases; bases outside gene matches: 8. The CDR3 has 15 residues. The full variable domain, with the rest looked up from reference TRBV14 and TRBJ1-6, is EAGVTQFPSHSVIEKGQTVTLRCDPISGHDNLYWYRRVMGKEIKFLLHFVKESKQDESGMPNNRFLAERTGGTYSTLKVQPAELEDSGVYFCASSLGQAFNSPLHFGNGTRLTVT.

The V call is TRBV18, the J call TRBJ1-5, with 7 bases that match TRBD1. The CDR3 loop spans 15 amino acids. Germline CDR1 KGHSH, CDR2 LQKENI. V shed 4 bases and J 5 bases; nucleotides not matched to a gene: 8. The CDR3 region has the DNA TGTGCCAGCTCACAACAAGGGGGCTGGCATCAGCCCCAGCATTTT. It encodes CASSQQGGWHQPQHF. Together with reference TRBV18 and TRBJ1-5, the CDR3 gives the full variable domain: NAGVMQNPRHLVRRRGQEARLRCSPMKGHSHVYWYRQLPEEGLKFMVYLQKENIIDESGMPKERFSAEFPKEGPSILRIQQVVRGDSAAYFCASSQQGGWHQPQHFGDGTRLSIL.

This clone came up a few times. A read error may produce the germline difference seen at one junction end. The chain has TRBV29-1 and TRBJ2-1, with 8 bases aligning to TRBD1. Germline lookup yields CDR1 SQVTM and CDR2 ANQGSEA. The CDR3 length is 14 residues. The CDR3 loop is CSAESQGAGNEQFF. In nucleotides, the CDR3 is TGCAGCGCTGAAAGCCAGGGGGCGGGCAATGAGCAGTTCTTC.

V and J are TRBV7-3 and TRBJ2-7; 7 nucleotides match TRBD1. After removal of 5 bases from V and 5 bases from J, the junction contained 6 bases not matched to a gene. This CDR3 has 13 amino acids. CDR1 is SGHTA and CDR2 is FQGTGA in the germline V gene. The CDR3 here is CASSNRGLDEQYF. The CDR3 DNA reads as TGTGCCAGCAGCAACAGGGGTTTGGACGAGCAGTACTTC.

This clone has only a few counts. The genes are TRBV25-1 and TRBJ2-7; 10 bases are a match to TRBD1. The CDR3 has 13 residues. Germline-derived CDR1 and CDR2 are MGHDK and SYGVNS. J gave up 3 bases and V 8 bases, and 4 bases lay outside the gene matches. In DNA form, the CDR3 reads TGTGCCAGCGTTAGGGACAGGGGCTACGAGCAGTACTTC. Amino acids: CASVRDRGYEQYF.

This clone was seen a handful of times. The rearrangement joins TRBV5-6 to TRBJ2-2, with 13 positions matching TRBD2. The CDR3 is 18 residues long. Trimming removed 3 bases from V and 5 bases from J; junction bases left unmatched: 10. Looked up from germline, CDR1 is SGHDT and CDR2 is YYEEEE. The CDR3 here is CASSSWWTSGRRTGELFF. As DNA, the CDR3 is TGTGCCAGCAGCTCCTGGTGGACTAGCGGGAGACGGACCGGGGAGCTGTTTTTT.

Only a few counts were recorded for this clone. The chain couples TRBV4-3 to TRBJ2-3; maybe TRBD2 (6 bases). The V end lost 3 bases, the J end lost 7 bases, and 20 bases lay between the germline ends. There are 16 residues in the CDR3. Per germline, CDR1 LGHNA and CDR2 YSLEER. CDR3 coding DNA: TGCGCCAGCAGCCAGGCTAGAGCGGGTTTTGGGAATACGCAGTATTTT. Encoded protein: CASSQARAGFGNTQYF.

V and J are TRBV5-6 and TRBJ1-2; TRBD1 matches 11 bases. Germline assignment: CDR1 SGHDT and CDR2 YYEEEE. The CDR3 is made up of 15 amino acids. V gave up 3 bases and J gave up 4 bases; unmatched junction bases: 5. This chain's CDR3 is CASSWTGGASYGYTF. The CDR3 nucleotides are TGTGCCAGCAGCTGGACAGGGGGCGCGTCCTATGGCTACACCTTC.

The V and J genes are TRBV5-4 and TRBJ1-2, with D uncertain. Germline CDR1 reads SGHNT; CDR2 reads YYREEE (reference sequence). There are 13 residues in the CDR3. V was clipped by 7 bases and J by 3 bases, with 13 bases between them. CDR3 in DNA: TGTGCCAGCGCTCCCGTCCAGGACTATGGCTACACCTTC. Protein sequence: CASAPVQDYGYTF.

This rearrangement joins TRBV7-2 to TRBJ2-5, with D uncertain. The CDR3 totals 16 residues. V shed 4 bases and J shed 4 bases, with 19 bases lying between them. The germline CDR1 and CDR2 sequences are SGHTA and FQGNSA. CDR3 amino acids: CASSSPGSPRGETQYF. The CDR3 nucleotides are TGTGCCAGCAGCTCCCCCGGGTCCCCGCGAGGAGAGACCCAGTACTTC.

This chain uses TRBV9 with TRBJ1-3; maybe TRBD1 (5 bases). The length of the CDR3 is 14 residues. CDR1 is SGDLS and CDR2 is YYNGEE in the germline V gene. Trimming took off 10 bases at V and 0 bases at J, with 14 bases between the two ends. The CDR3 spells CASRVGPSGNTIYF. CDR3 DNA: TGTGCCTCCAGGGTGGGGCCCTCTGGAAACACCATATATTTT.

V gene TRBV6-5 combines with J gene TRBJ2-7, with 11 bases identical to TRBD2. Germline CDR1 reads MNHEY; CDR2 reads SVGAGI. Germline trimming cut 4 bases from V and 5 bases from J; bases unmatched to any gene: 7. This CDR3 has 15 residues. CDR3 sequence (DNA): TGTGCCAGCAGTTCCGGTGCTAGCGGGGGGAACGAGCAGTACTTC. This codes for CASSSGASGGNEQYF.